This T cell receptor beta chain was retrieved from a study of untreated major depressive disorder. Each depressed patient was matched pairwise with a non-depressed control on sex, age, current smoking status and body mass index. The donors were all European-descended. DSM-IV major depressive disorder patients had Hamilton Rating Scale scores of 18 or more. Each donor gave about 30 ml of EDTA blood. This CDR3 has 16 amino acids. The germline CDR1 and CDR2 sequences are ENHRY and SYGVKD. The J segment lost 8 bases and the V segment lost 0 bases, leaving 9 bases of the junction unmatched. Study-level results: Compared with controls, depressed patients showed more TRBV05-01 (Vbeta 5.1) usage in CD4+ T cells.

For this clone: As yet, its antigen is unknown.

Some clones are missing from TCRdb's copy, which holds only in-frame ones; the method was immunoSEQ multiplex PCR. The sample lists 10,000 to 15,000 clones; about nine tenths were seen once. Sequencing input: CD4+ T cells from PBMCs. The clonotype comes from a woman aged 25 to 45 with major depressive disorder. The chain links TRBV10-3 to TRBJ1-2, with 10 bases that match TRBD1. The CDR3: CAISESIGTGVRGYTF. The CDR3 DNA reads as TGTGCCATCAGTGAGTCGATAGGGACAGGGGTTCGAGGCTACACCTTC.